This T cell receptor (beta chain) came from a study of shared clonotypes between healthy human individuals. Study-level findings and limits: Clonotype sharing among donors likely depends on sequencing depth.

Donation came from healthy HIV-negative adults that had no recent acute infections or vaccinations. Researchers ran the assay at a deep level. Repertoires were generated with immunoSEQ multiplex PCR, while TCRdb's copy carries only in-frame clones and drops some. This sample yields about 1 million clones, of which approximately 76% are seen a single time; less than 1.5% belongs to the top ten. J gave up 3 bases and V 4 bases, and 3 bases lay outside the gene matches. The CDR3 spans 14 residues. CDR1 is SGHAT and CDR2 is FQNNGV in the germline V gene. This clone was seen a single time. Its antigen remains unidentified.

V usage is TRBV11-2 and J usage is TRBJ1-5; the match to TRBD1 covers 7 bases. The clonotype comes from a man between 18 and 35 years old in good health. The sequencing input was memory CD4+ T cells sorted from blood. Noted subset: CD45RA-negative fraction. The CDR3 loop is CASSSGQPNQPQHF. The CDR3 DNA reads as TGTGCCAGCAGCTCGGGACAGCCCAATCAGCCCCAGCATTTT.